The 9 T cell receptor beta chains in this list originate from one sample, sequenced in a study of PD-L1 blockade in urothelial cancer. The protocol was immunoSEQ multiplex PCR, while the TCRdb copy is restricted to in-frame clones and leaves out a portion. The data contain around 70,000 clones, around 84% of them singletons. The specimen was PBMCs, collected around atezolizumab (anti-PD-L1) treatment. All receptors derive from a man between 70 and 80 years old with urothelial cancer.

The chain uses TRBV28 and TRBJ2-7; 10 bases fit TRBD2. Trimming removed 0 bases from V and 5 bases from J; junction bases left unmatched: 19. The CDR3 has 20 residues. Germline CDR1 reads MDHEN; CDR2 reads SYDVKM. CDR3 residues: CASSLWLGLAGVIQWDEQYF. For the CDR3, the DNA is TGTGCCAGCAGTTTATGGTTGGGTCTAGCGGGAGTAATTCAGTGGGACGAGCAGTACTTC.

The chain links TRBV5-1 to TRBJ2-1; D is unresolved. With 1 base removed from V and 7 bases from J, the gap between germline ends came to 6 bases. The CDR3 sequence is 12 residues long. In germline, CDR1 is SGHRS, CDR2 YFSETQ. In nucleotides, the CDR3 is TGCGCCAGCAGCTTGCCCAGGAATGAGCAGTTCTTC. Translating gives CASSLPRNEQFF.

The chain uses TRBV5-1 and TRBJ2-1; D might be TRBD1 (6 bases). Trimming took off 4 bases at V and 10 bases at J, with 9 bases between the two ends. CDR3 length equals 11 residues. Germline assignment: CDR1 SGHRS and CDR2 YFSETQ. The CDR3 loop reads CASSSTGEQFF. The CDR3 DNA is TGCGCCAGCAGCAGCACAGGGGAGCAGTTCTTC.

DNA of the CDR3: TGTGCCAGCGCACCACATCTTCCGGGACAGGGACTTACCGGGGAGCTGTTTTTT. Translating it yields CASAPHLPGQGLTGELFF. J is TRBJ2-2 and V is TRBV9, with 9 bases fitting TRBD1. This CDR3 spans 18 amino acids. Per the germline V gene, CDR1 is SGDLS and CDR2 is YYNGEE. The V segment lost 7 bases and the J segment 5 bases; nucleotides outside the gene matches: 18.

The gene calls are TRBV6-6 and TRBJ1-1, with D possibly matching TRBD1 (5 bases). CDR1 is MNHNY, CDR2 SVGAGI, per germline (reference sequence). The CDR3 runs to 14 residues. V lost 6 bases, J lost 7 bases, and 18 bases lay in between. For the CDR3, the DNA is TGTGCCAGCAGCCCACCGCGGGACCGCTTTGAAGCTTTCTTT. Protein product: CASSPPRDRFEAFF.

Only one count was recorded for this clone. The chain couples TRBV5-6 to TRBJ1-4; D is possibly TRBD1 (6 bases). The CDR3 consists of 13 residues. In germline, CDR1 is SGHDT, CDR2 YYEEEE. Trimming cost V 1 base and J 8 bases, with 9 bases left between them. Here the CDR3 reads CASSLRGREKLFF. The DNA of the CDR3 is TGTGCCAGCAGCTTGAGGGGGAGAGAAAAACTGTTTTTT.

This chain uses TRBV5-1 with TRBJ2-2; 7 bases agree with TRBD1. Germline loops: CDR1 SGHRS, CDR2 YFSETQ. This CDR3 comprises 18 residues. After removal of 2 bases from V and 3 bases from J, the junction contained 13 bases not matched to a gene. CDR3 residues: CASSLQGTNRIYTGELFF. The CDR3 DNA reads TGCGCCAGCAGCTTACAGGGGACGAATCGAATCTACACCGGGGAGCTGTTTTTT.

The chain couples TRBV6-5 to TRBJ1-2, with a weak D call TRBD1 (6 bases). This CDR3 has 15 amino acids. Trimming took off 4 bases at V and 4 bases at J, with 16 bases between the two ends. The germline gives CDR1 MNHEY, CDR2 SVGAGI. The CDR3 spells CASSSLGQGIYGYTF. The CDR3 DNA reads TGTGCCAGCAGTTCCCTGGGGCAGGGGATCTATGGCTACACCTTC.

The sample holds a few counts of this clone. The chain employs TRBV30 and TRBJ2-3, with D maybe TRBD2 (6 bases). The CDR3 has 15 amino acids. CDR1 and CDR2 (germline): GTSNPN, SVGIG (reference sequence). V was clipped by 0 bases and J by 1 base, with 11 bases between them. The DNA for the CDR3 is TGTGCCTGGAGTGTGGATAGCGGTTGCACAGATACGCAGTATTTT. It yields the protein CAWSVDSGCTDTQYF.